This is a list of T cell receptor beta chains from one sample in a study of cytomegalovirus exposure and HLA in healthy donors. Clones were sequenced by immunoSEQ multiplex PCR, and TCRdb holds only the in-frame ones, with some missing. In the table there are around 170,000 clones, 82% of which are singletons. The sample was PBMCs. These receptors came from a woman between 45 and 60 years old in good health and CMV-seronegative. CDR3s include the opening cysteine and the closing phenylalanine or tryptophan. The D gene is left open where the match is weak. Size is omitted from some rows. Given values are once, few, many or a class for expanded clones.

J	V	size	D	CDR3	DNA
TRBJ1-2	TRBV5-6	-	-	CASSSGQRYNYGYTF	TGTGCCAGCAGCTCTGGACAGCGTTATAACTATGGCTACACCTTC
TRBJ1-2	TRBV11-2	-	-	CASSLLDSYYGYTF	TGTGCCAGCAGCTTACTGGACAGCTACTATGGCTACACCTTC
TRBJ2-5	TRBV12-5	-	TRBD1	CASGRDHRGGETQYF	TGTGCTAGTGGTCGGGACCACAGGGGCGGTGAGACCCAGTACTTC
TRBJ2-1	TRBV27	-	TRBD2	CASSLSGGAVHEQFF	TGTGCCAGCAGTTTATCCGGGGGGGCGGTCCATGAGCAGTTCTTC
TRBJ1-2	TRBV7-2	-	TRBD1	CASSHRQGPRGYTF	TGTGCCAGCAGTCATCGACAGGGACCCCGTGGCTACACCTTC
TRBJ2-1	TRBV19	-	TRBD1	CASSKPRTGDYNEQFF	TGTGCCAGTAGCAAGCCCCGGACAGGGGACTACAATGAGCAGTTCTTC
TRBJ2-3	TRBV5-8	-	TRBD2	CASSTGTSGRTGTDTQYF	TGTGCCAGCAGCACCGGGACTAGCGGGAGGACCGGCACAGATACGCAGTATTTT
TRBJ2-7	TRBV9	-	-	CASSPRGTPYEQYF	TGTGCCAGCAGCCCCCGGGGGACCCCCTACGAGCAGTACTTC
TRBJ2-1	TRBV5-8	few	TRBD2	CASSFSGGAFNEQFF	TGTGCCAGCAGCTTTAGCGGGGGGGCCTTTAATGAGCAGTTCTTC
TRBJ2-7	TRBV4-1	once	-	CASSQGSDQGLYEQYF	TGCGCCAGCAGCCAAGGCTCTGACCAGGGGCTCTACGAGCAGTACTTC
TRBJ2-5	TRBV5-8	-	-	CASSPGARETQYF	TGTGCCAGCTCTCCCGGAGCGCGAGAGACCCAGTACTTC
TRBJ2-1	TRBV27	-	TRBD2	CASSSRGSGIYNEQFF	TGTGCCAGCAGTTCCCGGGGTAGCGGGATCTACAATGAGCAGTTCTTC
TRBJ2-3	TRBV5-6	-	-	CASSPGLRTDTQYF	TGTGCCAGCAGTCCCGGACTGCGCACAGATACGCAGTATTTT
TRBJ1-2	TRBV7-8	-	TRBD1	CASSLYRDRVDYGYTF	TGTGCCAGCAGCCTATACCGGGACAGGGTGGACTATGGCTACACCTTC
TRBJ1-2	TRBV11-1	-	-	CASSLPAGDVKGTF	TGTGCCAGCAGCCTCCCCGCCGGAGACGTTAAAGGAACCTTC
TRBJ2-7	TRBV10-2	-	-	CASWGLYEQYF	TGCGCCAGCTGGGGGCTGTACGAGCAGTACTTC
TRBJ1-2	TRBV29-1	-	TRBD1	CSAPGQGPGYTF	TGCAGCGCCCCGGGACAGGGGCCGGGCTACACCTTC
TRBJ2-2	TRBV19	few	TRBD2	CASRGGTETGELFF	TGTGCCAGTAGGGGAGGGACTGAGACCGGGGAGCTGTTTTTT
TRBJ1-5	TRBV28	few	-	CASSFQGYQPQHF	TGTGCCAGCAGTTTTCAGGGTTATCAGCCCCAGCATTTT
TRBJ1-2	TRBV28	-	-	CASSPGGGLGNYGYTF	TGTGCCAGCAGCCCTGGGGGGGGCTTGGGTAACTATGGCTACACCTTC
TRBJ2-7	TRBV18	-	-	CASSSGGQAISHEQYF	TGTGCCAGCTCATCGGGGGGACAGGCGATCTCCCACGAGCAGTACTTC
TRBJ2-3	TRBV6-4	-	TRBD2	CASSESSGGADTQYF	TGTGCCAGCAGTGAATCTAGCGGGGGGGCAGATACGCAGTATTTT
TRBJ2-5	TRBV7-9	-	TRBD1	CASSFSGGGETQYF	TGTGCCAGCAGCTTTTCAGGGGGTGGTGAGACCCAGTACTTC
TRBJ1-1	TRBV28	-	-	CASTKRQGEAFF	TGTGCCAGCACCAAACGGCAGGGTGAAGCTTTCTTT
TRBJ2-1	TRBV6-6	-	-	CASRAGATAGEQFF	TGTGCCAGCAGGGCCGGAGCTACCGCCGGTGAGCAGTTCTTC
TRBJ2-7	TRBV28	-	TRBD2	CASSPGLAGGLPSYEQYF	TGTGCCAGCAGTCCGGGACTAGCGGGGGGTTTACCCTCCTACGAGCAGTACTTC
TRBJ2-7	TRBV6-6	-	-	CASSTPGSRYEQYF	TGTGCCAGCAGTACGCCGGGTTCCCGGTACGAGCAGTACTTC
TRBJ2-5	TRBV10-3	-	-	CAISGALGETQYF	TGTGCCATCAGTGGGGCCTTGGGAGAGACCCAGTACTTC
TRBJ2-2	TRBV5-1	-	TRBD1	CASSLGGTGGQGELFF	TGCGCCAGCAGCTTGGGCGGGACAGGGGGCCAAGGGGAGCTGTTTTTT
TRBJ2-1	TRBV9	-	TRBD2	CASSVAPSGSTGRNEQFF	TGTGCCAGCAGCGTAGCCCCTAGCGGGAGTACGGGTCGGAATGAGCAGTTCTTC
TRBJ1-2	TRBV10-3	-	TRBD1	CAISATGGFSGYTF	TGTGCCATCAGTGCGACAGGGGGCTTTTCTGGCTACACCTTC
TRBJ2-1	TRBV5-6	-	-	CASSLVGVNEQFF	TGTGCCAGCAGCTTGGTAGGGGTCAATGAGCAGTTCTTC
TRBJ2-4	TRBV6-5	-	TRBD1	CASSLTGTENIQYF	TGTGCCAGCAGTTTAACCGGGACAGAAAACATTCAGTACTTC
TRBJ1-2	TRBV30	-	-	CAWSVGRDGYTF	TGTGCCTGGAGTGTCGGGAGGGATGGCTACACCTTC
TRBJ2-1	TRBV7-2	-	-	CASSASLGRWPNEQFF	TGTGCCAGCAGCGCCTCACTAGGAAGATGGCCCAATGAGCAGTTCTTC
TRBJ2-2	TRBV6-1	once	-	CASSGGGTGTGELFF	TGTGCCAGCAGTGGTGGCGGTACAGGCACCGGGGAGCTGTTTTTT
TRBJ1-5	TRBV6-1	-	-	CASSEMVRGNQPQHF	TGTGCCAGCAGCGAAATGGTGCGGGGCAATCAGCCCCAGCATTTT
TRBJ2-2	TRBV5-1	-	-	CASSFLGPANTGELFF	TGCGCCAGCAGCTTCTTGGGGCCCGCGAACACCGGGGAGCTGTTTTTT
TRBJ1-4	TRBV7-8	-	-	CASSSYGNEKLFF	TGTGCCAGCAGCTCCTACGGGAATGAAAAACTGTTTTTT
TRBJ1-1	TRBV18	-	-	CASSPGGNTEAFF	TGTGCCAGCTCACCGGGGGGGAACACTGAAGCTTTCTTT
TRBJ2-1	TRBV5-4	-	-	CASSLKENEQFF	TGTGCCAGCAGCTTGAAGGAGAACGAGCAGTTCTTC
TRBJ1-5	TRBV7-2	-	-	CATPLRGYSGPQHF	TGTGCCACCCCACTGAGAGGGTACAGCGGGCCCCAGCATTTT
TRBJ2-3	TRBV5-4	-	TRBD2	CASSSPGFVAGNTQYF	TGTGCCAGCAGCTCACCGGGGTTCGTAGCGGGAAATACGCAGTATTTT